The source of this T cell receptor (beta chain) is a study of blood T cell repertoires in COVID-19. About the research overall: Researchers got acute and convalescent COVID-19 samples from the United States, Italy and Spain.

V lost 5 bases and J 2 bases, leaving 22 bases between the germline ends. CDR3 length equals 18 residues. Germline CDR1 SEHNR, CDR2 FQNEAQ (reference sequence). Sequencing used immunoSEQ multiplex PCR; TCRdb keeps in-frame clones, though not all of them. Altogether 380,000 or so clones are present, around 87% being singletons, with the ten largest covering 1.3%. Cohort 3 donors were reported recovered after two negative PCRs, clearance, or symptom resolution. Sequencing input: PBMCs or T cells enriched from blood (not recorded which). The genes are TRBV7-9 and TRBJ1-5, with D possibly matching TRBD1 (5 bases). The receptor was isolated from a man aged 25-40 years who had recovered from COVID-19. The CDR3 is CASSLGTPDGRGNQPQHF. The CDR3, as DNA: TGTGCCAGCAGCCTAGGGACCCCCGACGGCAGGGGCAATCAGCCCCAGCATTTT.